This TCR beta chain was recovered during a study of CD8+ T cells in alopecia areata. Study at large: Treated patients were scored for severity by percent of scalp affected. General observations from the study: Scalp clonality dropped significantly under tofacitinib, as did expanded CD8+ top-100 clones.

This CDR3 spans 14 amino acids. CDR1 is PRHDT and CDR2 is FYEKMQ in the germline V gene (reference sequence). V was cut by 8 bases and J by 5 bases, with 18 bases left in between. Concerning this clone: The antigen is undetermined.

The sequencing template was cDNA reverse transcribed from extracted RNA. The data were produced by immunoSEQ multiplex PCR, yet TCRdb's version contains in-frame clones alone and is incomplete. The sample comprises roughly 73,000 clones, roughly 30% of which are singletons, and around 14% rests with the top ten. The treatment denotes: oral pan-JAK inhibitor, 5-10 mg twice daily. The chain recombines TRBV13 with TRBJ2-5; D may be TRBD1 (6 bases). Sample: CD8+ T cells sorted from blood, taken at week 4, from a patient treated with tofacitinib. The TCR comes from a human donor with alopecia areata. The CDR3, as DNA: TGTGCCAGCCTGACTTCTGGGGGCGGGGAGACCCAGTACTTC. This encodes CASLTSGGGETQYF.